This TCR delta chain was recorded in a study of γδ T cells in repeated Plasmodium falciparum infection. CDR1 is TSWWSYY, CDR2 QGS, per germline. Unmatched junction bases numbered 16, after V lost 5 bases and J lost 4 bases. The length of the CDR3 is 17 residues. Each sorted gammadelta sample had TRG and TRD chains sequenced. With CATT, TCRdb re-called clones from the multiplex PCR reads. The profile covers around 50,000 delta-chain clones, with 1.5% to 2% appearing a single time and over 12% taken by the ten largest. Gammadelta T cells were flow-sorted from PBMC into Vgamma9/Vdelta2+ and Vdelta2-negative populations for bulk analysis. This clone came up many times.

This receptor was obtained from a pool of human donors (malaria-infected and uninfected, not separated). J is TRDJ1 and V is TRDV1, with 7 bases aligning to TRDD2. The sequenced sample was gamma-delta T cells from blood. Written as DNA, the CDR3 is TGTGCTCTTGGGATCCGGCCTTCCTTATTCCCGCGCGATAAACTCATCTTT. Protein: CALGIRPSLFPRDKLIF.